This TCR beta chain was sequenced in a study of T cells in Graves' hyperthyroidism and ophthalmopathy. From RNA transcripts, TCR beta CDR3 regions were amplified. During a first-round RT-PCR of the TCR CDR3, the HTBI primer set was used. Via MiXCR, TCRdb re-called the multiplex PCR reads, giving one row per CDR3 protein. The table records hundreds of thousands of distinct CDR3 sequences, roughly a sixth of them present only once. The V end lost 1 base, the J end lost 5 bases, and 14 bases lay between the germline ends. This CDR3 has 16 amino acids. CDR1 is MDHEN and CDR2 is SYDVKM in the germline V gene. This clonotype was counted ten times or more.

The J gene is TRBJ2-2, the V gene TRBV28; D is perhaps TRBD2 (5 bases). The specimen was blood. The origin of this receptor is a young woman with Graves' ophthalmopathy. CDR3 bases: TGTGCCAGCAGTTTATCGGGTGGAGGCGCAACCGGGGAGCTGTTTTTT. This sequence encodes CASSLSGGGATGELFF.